This T cell receptor beta chain was captured in a study of blood T cell repertoires in COVID-19. Study background: The study drew acute and convalescent COVID-19 samples from the United States, Italy and Spain.

Sequenced by immunoSEQ multiplex PCR; TCRdb stores in-frame clones only, minus some. This sample carries 20,000 or so clones, 89% of them seen once, and the ten largest clones take around 19%. V gave up 4 bases and J gave up 2 bases; unmatched junction bases: 5. Germline CDR1 LNHDA, CDR2 SQIVND (reference sequence). CDR3 size: 17 residues. This chain connects TRBV19 to TRBJ2-3; 14 bases match TRBD2. The source is a human donor in a cohort sampled during active COVID-19. Sequencing used peripheral blood. In DNA, the CDR3 is TGTGCCAGTAGTACGCCGGGACTAGCGGGAGTCACAGATACGCAGTATTTT. Translating it yields CASSTPGLAGVTDTQYF.